Below are 28 T cell receptor beta chains sequenced from a single sample in a study of cytotoxic CD8 clonotypes in ibrutinib-treated CLL (dated by TCRdb to the early 2020s). Libraries came from the immunoSEQ multiplex PCR assay. TCRdb re-hosts the immuneACCESS table, in-frame sequences only. Its copies lack some clones; in the studies checked, an unresolved V gene accounts for under half of them, and the cause for the rest is not known. In this sample the table shows some 200,000 clones, approximately 79% of which occur a single time. The top ten constitute over 9.5% of the sample. The time point label for this specimen denotes: about 11 months on ibrutinib. Specimen: PBMCs, collected after 12 months of ibrutinib treatment. The receptors derive from a human donor with chronic lymphocytic leukemia.

This sequence joins TRBV6-1 and TRBJ2-5, with 11 nucleotides matching TRBD1. The germline V gene encodes CDR1 MNHNS and CDR2 SASEGT. The V and J ends lost 2 bases and 10 bases, in that order; junction bases with no gene match: 12. CDR3 length equals 16 residues. The CDR3 nucleotides are TGTGCCAGCAGTGAAACAGGGACAGGGGGACGGGAGGACCAGTACTTC. It specifies CASSETGTGGREDQYF.

The CDR3 bases are TGTGCCAGCAGCTTGACGGGGCCAGATACGCAGTATTTT. It is translated as CASSLTGPDTQYF. The rearrangement joins TRBV5-6 to TRBJ2-3; D possibly matches TRBD1 or TRBD2 (5 bases each). Looked up from germline, CDR1 is SGHDT and CDR2 is YYEEEE. V gave up 1 base and J gave up 4 bases, with 7 bases separating them. The CDR3 consists of 13 residues.

The chain uses TRBV7-2 and TRBJ2-7; no clear D gene. Germline CDR1 is SGHTA and CDR2 is FQGNSA. With 5 bases removed from V and 5 bases from J, the gap between germline ends came to 10 bases. This CDR3 comprises 12 residues. As DNA, the CDR3 is TGTGCCAGCAGCCTCCGGGTGGACGAGCAGTACTTC. Protein: CASSLRVDEQYF.

This chain connects TRBV4-1 to TRBJ2-1; D unresolved. The CDR3 is made up of 15 amino acids. Trimming took off 4 bases at V and 8 bases at J, with 18 bases between the two ends. Germline V gives CDR1 MGHRA, CDR2 YSYEKL. This CDR3 reads CASSPPLLGAYEQFF. In DNA, the CDR3 is TGCGCCAGCAGCCCGCCCCTCCTAGGAGCATATGAGCAGTTCTTC.

The chain has TRBV2 and TRBJ2-7, with 11 bases that match TRBD1. CDR1 is SNHLY, CDR2 FYNNEI, per germline. This CDR3 spans 14 amino acids. After removal of 6 bases from V and 6 bases from J, the junction contained 7 bases not matched to a gene. The CDR3 reads CASRVGQGASEQYF. CDR3 DNA sequence: TGTGCCAGCAGGGTAGGACAGGGGGCCAGCGAGCAGTACTTC.

V usage is TRBV5-1 and J usage is TRBJ2-3, with 7 bases matching TRBD2. Looked up from germline, CDR1 is SGHRS and CDR2 is YFSETQ. Trimming cost V 6 bases and J 6 bases; bases outside gene matches: 10. CDR3 length equals 14 residues. The CDR3, as DNA: TGCGCCAGCAAGCAGGCGGGGGAACGGGATACGCAGTATTTT. Its protein product is CASKQAGERDTQYF.

This rearrangement joins TRBV29-1 to TRBJ2-3, with TRBD1 matching over 7 bases. With 4 bases clipped from V and 2 bases from J, the junction kept 9 bases outside the gene matches. The germline V gene has CDR1 SQVTM and CDR2 ANQGSEA. CDR3 length: 15 amino acids. CDR3: CSVVNPGQTTDTQYF. In DNA, the CDR3 is TGCAGCGTTGTTAATCCGGGACAGACCACAGATACGCAGTATTTT.

The V and J genes are TRBV19 and TRBJ2-7, with D possibly matching TRBD1 (5 bases). V was cut by 4 bases and J by 5 bases, with 15 bases left in between. The CDR3 has 14 amino acids. Germline values: CDR1 LNHDA, CDR2 SQIVND (reference sequence). The CDR3 nucleotides read TGTGCCAGTAGTACATCCCAGGGTATGAACGAGCAGTACTTC. Amino acids: CASSTSQGMNEQYF.

The chain carries TRBV7-6 and TRBJ1-2; D gene unclear. The germline gives CDR1 SGHVS, CDR2 FNYEAQ. Trimming removed 3 bases from V and 12 bases from J, with 5 bases in between. This CDR3 is 9 amino acids long. The CDR3 bases are TGTGCCAGCAGCTTGCAGGACACCTTC. Translation: CASSLQDTF.

The chain employs TRBV19 and TRBJ2-2; unclear D gene. This CDR3 region has 15 residues. V was clipped by 6 bases and J by 3 bases, with 14 bases between them. From germline, CDR1 is LNHDA and CDR2 SQIVND (reference sequence). CDR3 sequence reads: CASSAGSRYTGELFF. In DNA, the CDR3 is TGTGCCAGTAGCGCCGGAAGCCGCTACACCGGGGAGCTGTTTTTT.

V and J are TRBV27 and TRBJ2-7; 9 nucleotides match TRBD1. The V gene's germline CDR1 is MNHEY and CDR2 SMNVEV (reference sequence). This CDR3 is 13 amino acids long. Trimming took 6 bases from V and 4 from J; bases not matched to a gene: 4. The chain's CDR3 is CASRYRGQYEQYF. The CDR3 DNA is TGTGCCAGCAGATACAGGGGGCAATACGAGCAGTACTTC.

This clone was found once. The CDR3 DNA follows: TGTGCCAGTTGGACAGCGTATAGCAATCAGCCCCAGCATTTT. Translated, it gives CASWTAYSNQPQHF. V is TRBV19 and J is TRBJ1-5; D may be TRBD1 (6 bases). CDR1 is LNHDA, CDR2 SQIVND, per germline (reference sequence). V shed 8 bases and J shed 0 bases, with 11 bases lying between them. This CDR3 contains 14 residues. The whole variable domain, remainder taken from reference TRBV19 and TRBJ1-5, is DGGITQSPKYLFRKEGQNVTLSCEQNLNHDAMYWYRQDPGQGLRLIYYSQIVNDFQKGDIAEGYSVSREKKESFPLTVTSAQKNPTAFYLCASWTAYSNQPQHFGDGTRLSIL.

V gene TRBV5-1 combines with J gene TRBJ2-3; D uncertain. Germline V lookup: CDR1 SGHRS, CDR2 YFSETQ. The CDR3 spans 14 residues. V was shortened by 0 bases and J by 3 bases, with 8 bases between the two germline ends. CDR3 sequence (DNA): TGCGCCAGCAGCTTGGGGCTAGATACAGATACGCAGTATTTT. Translation gives CASSLGLDTDTQYF.

V and J are TRBV11-1 and TRBJ2-3; TRBD2 aligns across 9 bases. The CDR3 spans 15 residues. The junction had 6 bases not matched to a gene; V was cut back by 2 bases and J by 6 bases. Germline CDR1 is SGHAT and CDR2 is FQDESV (reference sequence). The CDR3 DNA follows: TGTGCCAGCAGCTTACCCTCTAGCGGGGTTGATACGCAGTATTTT. Translated, it gives CASSLPSSGVDTQYF.

This chain joins TRBV7-9 and TRBJ2-7; possible D gene TRBD2, 6 bases. V lost 5 bases, J lost 2 bases, and 16 bases lay in between. The CDR3 runs 15 residues. CDR1 and CDR2 from the germline V gene are SEHNR and FQNEAQ (reference sequence). The CDR3: CASSLSGRGTYEQYF. The CDR3 DNA follows: TGTGCCAGCAGCCTGTCTGGGCGGGGTACCTACGAGCAGTACTTC. Complete variable domain (other parts from reference TRBV7-9 and TRBJ2-7): DTGVSQNPRHKITKRGQNVTFRCDPISEHNRLYWYRQTLGQGPEFLTYFQNEAQLEKSRLLSDRFSAERPKGSFSTLEIQRTEQGDSAMYLCASSLSGRGTYEQYFGPGTRLTVT.

The V gene is TRBV9, the J gene TRBJ2-5, with D possibly TRBD1 on 6 matching bases. Trimming removed 3 bases at V and 8 bases at J, with 14 bases between. CDR1 SGDLS and CDR2 YYNGEE come from the germline V gene. This CDR3 region has 13 residues. The CDR3 is CASSDDRWRTQYF. DNA of the CDR3: TGTGCCAGCAGCGATGACAGGTGGCGAACCCAGTACTTC.

This clone was detected once. V gene TRBV18 combines with J gene TRBJ2-3; the D gene is possibly TRBD1 (6 bases). Germline CDR1 reads KGHSH; CDR2 reads LQKENI. V shed 3 bases and J shed 2 bases, with 12 bases lying between them. The CDR3 spans 15 residues. This CDR3 reads CASSPSGQNTDTQYF. CDR3 nucleotide sequence: TGTGCCAGCTCACCTTCGGGACAAAACACAGATACGCAGTATTTT.

V gene TRBV28 combines with J gene TRBJ2-1; either TRBD1 or TRBD2 may fit D (5 bases each). This CDR3 has 13 amino acids. Trimming pared 6 bases from V and 4 bases from J, leaving 10 bases between. Per germline, CDR1 MDHEN and CDR2 SYDVKM. CDR3 DNA sequence: TGTGCCAGCAGGGGGACGGATTACAATGAGCAGTTCTTC. Translation gives CASRGTDYNEQFF.

This rearrangement joins TRBV18 to TRBJ1-2; possibly TRBD1 for D (5 bases). CDR1 is KGHSH, CDR2 LQKENI, per germline. V lost 2 bases and J lost 3, with 13 bases in between. The CDR3 has 15 amino acids. The CDR3 region has the DNA TGTGCCAGCTCACCAGGGGCAGCCCTAGACTATGGCTACACCTTC. It codes for CASSPGAALDYGYTF.

This clone appeared a single time. The chain couples TRBV5-8 to TRBJ1-5, with D maybe TRBD1 (6 bases). The CDR3 contains 17 residues. Germline CDR1 reads SGHTS; CDR2 reads YDEGEE. V gave up 2 bases and J gave up 1 base, with 16 bases separating them. Here the CDR3 reads CASSLELQGGSNQPQHF. The CDR3, as DNA: TGTGCCAGCAGCTTAGAACTACAGGGTGGGAGCAATCAGCCCCAGCATTTT.

The rearrangement joins TRBV9 to TRBJ1-1; TRBD1 matches 7 bases. The V segment lost 4 bases and the J segment 0 bases; nucleotides outside the gene matches: 12. This CDR3 is 17 amino acids long. CDR1 is SGDLS and CDR2 is YYNGEE in the germline V gene. The CDR3 loop is CASSPDGGGPVNTEAFF. DNA for the CDR3: TGTGCCAGCAGCCCCGACGGAGGGGGCCCCGTGAACACTGAAGCTTTCTTT.

The V call is TRBV5-4, the J call TRBJ1-6; 7 bases are shared with TRBD1. V lost 1 base to trimming and J lost 4 bases; unmatched junction nucleotides: 2. Germline loops: CDR1 SGHNT, CDR2 YYREEE (reference sequence). This CDR3 contains 15 residues. The CDR3 reads CASSLLGQYNSPLHF. The CDR3 nucleotides are TGTGCCAGCAGCTTGTTGGGACAGTATAATTCACCCCTCCACTTT. The whole variable domain, filled in from reference TRBV5-4 and TRBJ1-6, reads ETGVTQSPTHLIKTRGQQVTLRCSSQSGHNTVSWYQQALGQGPQFIFQYYREEENGRGNFPPRFSGLQFPNYSSELNVNALELDDSALYLCASSLLGQYNSPLHFGNGTRLTVT.

The chain couples TRBV15 to TRBJ2-7; 7 nucleotides line up with TRBD1. This CDR3 has 12 amino acids. Germline V gene sequence: CDR1 LNHNV, CDR2 YYDKDF (reference sequence). The V segment lost 5 bases and the J segment 11 bases; nucleotides outside the gene matches: 9. CDR3 region: CATSEGAGLEYF. CDR3 sequence (DNA): TGTGCCACCAGCGAGGGGGCTGGGTTGGAGTACTTC.

V usage is TRBV28 and J usage is TRBJ2-7, with 9 nucleotides matching TRBD1. The junction had 10 bases not matched to a gene; V was cut back by 5 bases and J by 5 bases. Germline V CDR1 and CDR2: MDHEN, SYDVKM. This CDR3 contains 15 residues. CDR3 loop: CASSQIQGAQDEQYF. The CDR3 DNA reads TGTGCCAGCAGTCAAATACAGGGGGCCCAAGACGAGCAGTACTTC.

The V and J genes are TRBV5-1 and TRBJ1-2; D uncertain. The CDR3 loop spans 14 amino acids. V was trimmed by 0 bases and J by 0 bases, leaving 6 bases between them. Germline CDR1 reads SGHRS; CDR2 reads YFSETQ. The CDR3 reads CASSLGTTNYGYTF. CDR3 in DNA: TGCGCCAGCAGCTTGGGCACAACTAACTATGGCTACACCTTC.

This chain links TRBV6-6 with TRBJ2-2; TRBD1 matches 8 bases. Trimming took 6 bases from V and 0 from J; bases not matched to a gene: 3. The CDR3 runs 15 residues. Per germline, CDR1 MNHNY and CDR2 SVGAGI (reference sequence). In DNA, the CDR3 is TGTGCCAGCAGGACGGACAGGGCGAACACCGGGGAGCTGTTTTTT. As protein: CASRTDRANTGELFF.

Comment on this clone: This specimen includes other DNA sequences encoding the same CDR3. This sequence joins TRBV18 and TRBJ1-1; D not resolved. Germline V gene lookup returns CDR1 KGHSH and CDR2 LQKENI. This CDR3 contains 14 residues. V was shortened by 0 bases and J by 0 bases, with 5 bases between the two germline ends. The CDR3 DNA reads TGTGCCAGCTCACCACCAAGCTTGAACACTGAAGCTTTCTTT. It encodes CASSPPSLNTEAFF. Using reference TRBV18 and TRBJ1-1 for the parts outside the CDR3, the full variable domain is NAGVMQNPRHLVRRRGQEARLRCSPMKGHSHVYWYRQLPEEGLKFMVYLQKENIIDESGMPKERFSAEFPKEGPSILRIQQVVRGDSAAYFCASSPPSLNTEAFFGQGTRLTVV.

This chain connects TRBV7-9 to TRBJ2-7; D might be TRBD1 (7 bases). Germline assignment: CDR1 SEHNR and CDR2 FQNEAQ (reference sequence). This CDR3 region has 14 residues. V lost 4 bases and J 2 bases, leaving 12 bases between the germline ends. For the CDR3, the DNA is TGTGCCAGCAGCTCCAGGGGGGTGGCCTACGAGCAGTACTTC. The encoded protein is CASSSRGVAYEQYF.